Shown below are 24 T cell receptor beta chains from a single sample sequenced in a study of cytomegalovirus exposure and HLA in healthy donors. Researchers ran the PCR with 60 Vbeta and 13 Jbeta primers. Here immunoSEQ multiplex PCR was the method, and the copy in TCRdb shows in-frame clones only, minus some. The sample lists some 30,000 clones, 35% to 50% occurring once. What was sequenced was PBMCs. These receptors all come from a woman in her fifties or sixties in good health and CMV-seronegative.

The gene calls are TRBV10-3 and TRBJ2-1, with D maybe TRBD2 (7 bases). The CDR3 is 17 amino acids. Trimming removed 5 bases at V and 6 bases at J, with 23 bases between. Germline V gene lookup returns CDR1 ENHRY and CDR2 SYGVKD. The chain's CDR3 is CAISTTGGGKGGNEQFF. In nucleotides, the CDR3 is TGTGCCATCAGTACGACTGGGGGGGGCAAAGGTGGCAATGAGCAGTTCTTC.

The CDR3 sequence is CARRDRVVGEQYF. The CDR3 region has the DNA TGCGCCAGACGGGACAGGGTCGTTGGCGAGCAGTACTTC. The V gene is TRBV5-1, the J gene TRBJ2-7, with 9 positions matching TRBD1. The germline CDR1 and CDR2 sequences are SGHRS and YFSETQ. J lost 6 bases, V lost 8 bases, and 9 bases had no gene match. CDR3 size: 13 residues.

This rearrangement joins TRBV29-1 to TRBJ2-3, with TRBD1 matching 12 bases. V lost 7 bases, J lost 3 bases, and 11 bases stayed unmatched. CDR3 length: 16 amino acids. Looked up from germline, CDR1 is SQVTM and CDR2 is ANQGSEA. This CDR3 is CSAAARDRGQTDTQYF. The CDR3 coding sequence is TGCAGCGCCGCCGCCCGGGACAGGGGGCAGACAGATACGCAGTATTTT.

This clone was detected a few times. The chain couples TRBV15 to TRBJ2-3, with 8 bases matching TRBD2. Per the germline V gene, CDR1 is LNHNV and CDR2 is YYDKDF (reference sequence). This CDR3 is built from 15 residues. V shed 4 bases and J 0 bases; nucleotides not matched to a gene: 3. The CDR3 loop is CATSKGGRSTDTQYF. Written as DNA, the CDR3 is TGTGCCACCAGCAAGGGCGGGAGGAGCACAGATACGCAGTATTTT.

V gene TRBV7-2 combines with J gene TRBJ2-7; a possible D gene is TRBD1 (5 bases). V was clipped by 0 bases and J by 7 bases, with 13 bases between them. CDR1 is SGHTA, CDR2 FQGNSA, per germline. This CDR3 comprises 14 residues. The CDR3 region has the DNA TGTGCCAGCAGCTTAGCTACCTCCAAGGGGGAGCAGTACTTC. This encodes CASSLATSKGEQYF.

The chain is built from TRBV28 and TRBJ2-4; maybe TRBD2 (7 bases). The CDR3 is made up of 13 amino acids. CDR1 and CDR2 from the germline V gene are MDHEN and SYDVKM. V lost 7 bases, J lost 8 bases, and 15 bases lay in between. The CDR3 region is CASTLGGADIQYF. DNA of the CDR3: TGTGCCAGCACCCTGGGGGGGGCCGACATTCAGTACTTC.

CDR3: CASSERDTGYSGNTIYF. The DNA of the CDR3 is TGTGCCAGCAGCGAGAGGGACACTGGCTACTCTGGAAACACCATATATTTT. The rearrangement links TRBV9 to TRBJ1-3; tentatively, D is TRBD1 (6 bases). Germline assignment: CDR1 SGDLS and CDR2 YYNGEE. The ends were cut back, 3 bases at V and 0 bases at J, with 16 bases in the middle. This CDR3 contains 17 residues. The complete variable domain, with remaining parts taken from reference TRBV9 and TRBJ1-3, reads DSGVTQTPKHLITATGQRVTLRCSPRSGDLSVYWYQQSLDQGLQFLIQYYNGEERAKGNILERFSAQQFPDLHSELNLSSLELGDSALYFCASSERDTGYSGNTIYFGEGSWLTVV.

This clone was seen more than once but under ten times. The chain has TRBV6-1 and TRBJ2-7; 7 bases line up with TRBD2. Germline V gives CDR1 MNHNS, CDR2 SASEGT. The CDR3 is made up of 13 amino acids. Losses at the gene ends were 11 bases for V and 1 base for J; bases not matched to a gene: 8. DNA of the CDR3: TGTGCCGCATCCCCGGGGGGATCCTACGAGCAGTACTTC. Amino acids: CAASPGGSYEQYF.

The chain couples TRBV28 to TRBJ2-7; the match to TRBD2 covers 9 bases. Germline CDR1 and CDR2: MDHEN and SYDVKM. CDR3 length: 15 residues. V was pared by 4 bases and J by 3 bases, with 7 bases of the junction left unmatched. CDR3 nucleotides: TGTGCCAGCAGTTCCACTAGCGGGCTGGTCTACGAGCAGTACTTC. The encoded protein is CASSSTSGLVYEQYF. Filled out from reference TRBV28 and TRBJ2-7, the complete variable domain reads DVKVTQSSRYLVKRTGEKVFLECVQDMDHENMFWYRQDPGLGLRLIYFSYDVKMKEKGDIPEGYSVSREKKERFSLILESASTNQTSMYLCASSSTSGLVYEQYFGPGTRLTVT.

The gene calls are TRBV2 and TRBJ2-2; 8 nucleotides align to TRBD2. Germline values: CDR1 SNHLY, CDR2 FYNNEI. CDR3 length: 15 amino acids. V was clipped by 7 bases and J by 0 bases; unmatched bases: 4. The DNA of the CDR3 is TGTGCCAGCAAGAGACTAGCGTCGAACACCGGGGAGCTGTTTTTT. Translated: CASKRLASNTGELFF.

The chain recombines TRBV7-8 with TRBJ2-7; 12 nucleotides agree with TRBD2. CDR1 SGHVS and CDR2 FQNEAQ come from the germline V gene. Trimming took 5 bases from V and 0 from J; bases not matched to a gene: 11. CDR3 length: 18 amino acids. CDR3 region: CASSPYRLAGVLSYEQYF. CDR3 DNA: TGTGCCAGCAGCCCATATAGACTAGCGGGAGTACTCTCCTACGAGCAGTACTTC.

This clone was counted once. This chain joins TRBV9 and TRBJ2-1, with D possibly matching TRBD1 (6 bases). Germline V gene sequence: CDR1 SGDLS, CDR2 YYNGEE. Trimming removed 4 bases at V and 6 bases at J, with 17 bases between. The CDR3 sequence is 15 residues long. The CDR3 bases are TGTGCCAGCAGCCCCAGGGGCAGAGGTCGCAATGAGCAGTTCTTC. This codes for CASSPRGRGRNEQFF.

This clone was observed a single time. The chain combines TRBV23-1 with TRBJ1-5; D is undetermined. TRBV23-1 is known as an ORF, though its function is uncertain. V dropped 7 bases and J dropped 0 bases, with 10 bases sitting between them. The CDR3 has 14 residues. As DNA, the CDR3 is TGCGCCAGCACCCCGGGAGCTAGCAATCAGCCCCAGCATTTT. Translation gives CASTPGASNQPQHF.

This clone was found once. The rearrangement joins TRBV11-2 to TRBJ2-3, with TRBD2 matching 8 bases. The trim removed 4 bases at V and 4 bases at J, leaving 4 bases unmatched. The germline V gene encodes CDR1 SGHAT and CDR2 FQNNGV. The CDR3 runs to 14 residues. CDR3 region: CASSSPGGSDTQYF. CDR3 bases: TGTGCCAGCAGCTCCCCGGGGGGGTCAGATACGCAGTATTTT.

As to this clone: A read error may account for a junction end that differs from germline. V is TRBV7-9 and J is TRBJ2-1, with 14 bases lining up with TRBD2. The CDR3 extends over 17 amino acids. Germline-derived CDR1 and CDR2 are SEHNR and FQNEAQ (reference sequence). The CDR3 nucleotides read TGTTCCAGCAGCTTCGGACTAGCGGGGGGATCCTACAATGAGCAGTTCTTC. Its protein product is CSSSFGLAGGSYNEQFF. Together with reference TRBV7-9 and TRBJ2-1, the CDR3 gives the full variable domain: DTGVSQNPRHKITKRGQNVTFRCDPISEHNRLYWYRQTLGQGPEFLTYFQNEAQLEKSRLLSDRFSAERPKGSFSTLEIQRTEQGDSAMYLCSSSFGLAGGSYNEQFFGPGTRLTVL.

This clone has only a few counts. The V call is TRBV19, the J call TRBJ1-4, with a weak D call TRBD1 (6 bases). Trimming removed 2 bases at V and 10 bases at J, with 17 bases between. This CDR3 is 15 amino acids long. Germline assignment: CDR1 LNHDA and CDR2 SQIVND (reference sequence). The CDR3 bases are TGTGCCAGTAGTATAAACAGGGCCCATGAAGGAAAACTGTTTTTT. Amino acid sequence: CASSINRAHEGKLFF.

The chain carries TRBV5-1 and TRBJ2-7; 8 nucleotides line up with TRBD1. The germline CDR1 and CDR2 sequences are SGHRS and YFSETQ. Trimming cost V 0 bases and J 3 bases; bases outside gene matches: 8. There are 16 residues in the CDR3. The CDR3 DNA follows: TGCGCCAGCAGCTTGGAACTATCCGGGACAGGCTACGAGCAGTACTTC. Translating it yields CASSLELSGTGYEQYF.

This clone was counted a few times. The chain recombines TRBV28 with TRBJ1-1; TRBD1 is a possible D gene (5 bases). Germline V lookup: CDR1 MDHEN, CDR2 SYDVKM. CDR3 length: 15 amino acids. The V end lost 6 bases, the J end lost 1 base, and 15 bases lay between the germline ends. The CDR3 spells CASRGPRRGNTEAFF. For the CDR3, the DNA is TGTGCCAGCAGAGGGCCGCGGAGGGGGAACACTGAAGCTTTCTTT.

This clone was counted between two and nine times. The chain combines TRBV28 with TRBJ2-5; possible D gene TRBD1, 5 bases. The CDR3 runs to 17 residues. Deletions cut 4 bases from V and 0 bases from J, with 18 bases between. Germline lookup yields CDR1 MDHEN and CDR2 SYDVKM. CDR3 region: CASSSSTDGWYQETQYF. In DNA form, the CDR3 reads TGTGCCAGCAGTTCCTCGACAGACGGATGGTACCAAGAGACCCAGTACTTC. Combining the CDR3 with reference TRBV28 and TRBJ2-5 gives the whole variable domain DVKVTQSSRYLVKRTGEKVFLECVQDMDHENMFWYRQDPGLGLRLIYFSYDVKMKEKGDIPEGYSVSREKKERFSLILESASTNQTSMYLCASSSSTDGWYQETQYFGPGTRLLVL.

J is TRBJ1-5 and V is TRBV7-2, with TRBD1 identical over 7 bases. There are 15 residues in the CDR3. J gave up 3 bases and V 6 bases, and 8 bases lay outside the gene matches. CDR1 and CDR2 (germline): SGHTA, FQGNSA. The chain's CDR3 is CASSLDRPNNQPQHF. The CDR3 bases are TGTGCCAGCAGTTTGGACAGGCCGAACAATCAGCCCCAGCATTTT.

This clone was observed a handful of times. V usage is TRBV19 and J usage is TRBJ2-3; the match to TRBD2 covers 9 bases. Germline assignment: CDR1 LNHDA and CDR2 SQIVND (reference sequence). V lost 1 base and J lost 2; bases outside the gene matches: 10. The CDR3 loop spans 18 amino acids. CDR3 amino acids: CASSIGDLAGDPTDTQYF. Here the CDR3 DNA reads TGTGCCAGTAGTATAGGGGACTTAGCGGGAGACCCCACAGATACGCAGTATTTT.

The DNA of the CDR3 is TGTGCCAGCAGTTCTCACCCAATGACTAGAGGCTACACCTTC. Amino acids: CASSSHPMTRGYTF. The chain uses TRBV28 and TRBJ1-2; D not certain. In germline, CDR1 is MDHEN, CDR2 SYDVKM. CDR3 length: 14 residues. The V and J ends lost 4 bases and 8 bases respectively, with 17 bases between them.

The chain combines TRBV4-1 with TRBJ2-1, with 7 bases aligning to TRBD2. The J segment lost 7 bases and the V segment lost 0 bases, leaving 0 bases of the junction unmatched. The germline V gene encodes CDR1 MGHRA and CDR2 YSYEKL. CDR3 length: 13 amino acids. CDR3 loop: CASSQEGGNEQFF. In DNA, the CDR3 is TGCGCCAGCAGCCAAGAGGGGGGGAATGAGCAGTTCTTC.

The rearrangement joins TRBV18 to TRBJ1-1; 11 positions match TRBD1. Per germline, CDR1 KGHSH and CDR2 LQKENI. The CDR3 totals 15 residues. Trimming removed 6 bases from V and 1 base from J; junction bases left unmatched: 4. CDR3 nucleotides: TGTGCCAGCTCCCTCGGACAGGGGGCGAACACTGAAGCTTTCTTT. Its protein is CASSLGQGANTEAFF.